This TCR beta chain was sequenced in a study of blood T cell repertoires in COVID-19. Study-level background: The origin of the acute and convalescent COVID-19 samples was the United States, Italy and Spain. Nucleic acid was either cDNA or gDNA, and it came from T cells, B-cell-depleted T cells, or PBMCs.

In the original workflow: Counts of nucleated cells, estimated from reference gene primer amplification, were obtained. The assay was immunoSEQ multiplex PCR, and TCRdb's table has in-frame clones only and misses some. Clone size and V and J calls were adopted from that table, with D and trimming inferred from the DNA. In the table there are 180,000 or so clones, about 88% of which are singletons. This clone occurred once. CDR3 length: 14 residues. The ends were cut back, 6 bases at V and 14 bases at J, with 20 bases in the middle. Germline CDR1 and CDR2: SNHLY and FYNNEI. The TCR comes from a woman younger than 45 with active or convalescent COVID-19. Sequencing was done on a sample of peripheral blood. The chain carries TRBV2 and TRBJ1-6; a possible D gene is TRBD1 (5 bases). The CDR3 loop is CASSGAREVPALHF. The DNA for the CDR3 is TGTGCCAGCAGCGGGGCCAGGGAGGTCCCAGCCCTCCACTTT.